This is a list of T cell receptor beta chains from one sample in a study of CD8+ T cells in alopecia areata. The table came from immunoSEQ multiplex PCR; TCRdb's copy has only in-frame clones and leaves some out. The data contain roughly 150,000 clones, 50% to 65% of them singletons. The starting material was CD8+ T cells sorted from blood, obtained at week 0. These receptors were collected from a human donor with alopecia areata. Both conserved end residues are part of each CDR3. The D gene is left open where the match is weak. Expanded clones get a size class; other rows say once, few or many, or leave the size out.

v_call	j_call	d_call	clone_size	cdr3_aa	cdr3_nt
TRBV13	TRBJ2-7	.	.	CASSLGMAGALPGGEQYF	TGTGCCAGCAGCTTAGGTATGGCGGGGGCCCTCCCCGGGGGTGAGCAGTACTTC
TRBV30	TRBJ1-2	.	few	CAWSVHRATYGYTF	TGTGCCTGGAGTGTACATAGGGCGACCTATGGCTACACCTTC
TRBV7-9	TRBJ1-1	.	.	CASSSSVMGMAEAFF	TGTGCCAGCAGCTCCTCGGTCATGGGCATGGCGGAAGCTTTCTTT
TRBV29-1	TRBJ2-2	.	few	CSVDDTGELFF	TGCAGCGTAGATGACACCGGGGAGCTGTTTTTT
TRBV21-1	TRBJ2-1	.	.	CASTADGENEQFF	TGTGCCAGCACCGCGGACGGGGAGAATGAGCAGTTCTTC
TRBV5-1	TRBJ2-1	TRBD1	.	CASSSDRVGEQFF	TGCGCCAGCAGCTCCGACAGGGTGGGGGAGCAGTTCTTC
TRBV30	TRBJ2-5	TRBD2	.	CAWTTSVGETQYF	TGTGCCTGGACTACTAGCGTGGGGGAGACCCAGTACTTC
TRBV15	TRBJ2-2	.	.	CATSRRTAGELFF	TGTGCCACCAGCAGAAGGACCGCCGGGGAGCTGTTTTTT
TRBV7-6	TRBJ2-7	TRBD2	.	CASSLEVAGTYEQYF	TGTGCCAGCAGCTTAGAGGTAGCGGGGACCTACGAGCAGTACTTC
TRBV25-1	TRBJ2-7	.	.	CASSNSDMASEQYF	TGTGCCAGCAGTAACTCTGACATGGCTAGCGAGCAGTACTTC
TRBV29-1	TRBJ2-1	.	few	CSVEKGTGEQFF	TGCAGCGTTGAGAAGGGGACGGGTGAGCAGTTCTTC
TRBV18	TRBJ2-5	.	.	CASSPPQWETQYF	TGTGCCAGCTCACCACCGCAATGGGAGACCCAGTACTTC
TRBV11-2	TRBJ2-3	.	few	CASSLMADTQYF	TGTGCCAGCAGCTTAATGGCGGATACGCAGTATTTT
TRBV29-1	TRBJ2-1	.	few	CSVEIRDEQFF	TGCAGCGTTGAAATCCGCGATGAGCAGTTCTTC
TRBV5-6	TRBJ1-1	.	few	CASSYSGGNEAFF	TGTGCCAGCAGCTACTCAGGTGGGAATGAAGCTTTCTTT
TRBV5-6	TRBJ2-3	.	.	CASSFSTDTQYF	TGTGCCAGCAGCTTCAGCACAGATACGCAGTATTTT
TRBV27	TRBJ2-5	.	.	CASSDLSGSDETQYF	TGTGCCAGCAGTGACCTCAGTGGCTCCGATGAGACCCAGTACTTC
TRBV29-1	TRBJ2-7	.	few	CSVAGGEVYEQYF	TGCAGCGTTGCGGGGGGCGAAGTGTACGAGCAGTACTTC
TRBV29-1	TRBJ1-2	.	.	CSVDGRGYGYTF	TGCAGCGTTGACGGGCGGGGATATGGCTACACCTTC
TRBV25-1	TRBJ1-4	.	.	CASSVNEKLFF	TGTGCCAGCAGTGTGAATGAAAAACTGTTTTTT
TRBV13	TRBJ2-7	.	few	CASSLLAGSRGEQYF	TGTGCCAGCAGCTTACTGGCGGGTTCCCGGGGCGAGCAGTACTTC
TRBV4-3	TRBJ2-3	.	.	CASSQGLNTDTQYF	TGCGCCAGCAGCCAAGGACTAAACACAGATACGCAGTATTTT
TRBV10-2	TRBJ1-5	.	few	CASSESPGNSNQPQHF	TGCGCCAGCAGTGAGTCGCCAGGTAATAGCAATCAGCCCCAGCATTTT
TRBV29-1	TRBJ2-3	.	.	CSVTPSGDTQYF	TGCAGCGTGACGCCCTCGGGAGATACGCAGTATTTT
TRBV4-3	TRBJ2-5	TRBD1	.	CASSQRTGGYRETQYF	TGCGCCAGCAGCCAACGGACAGGGGGTTATCGAGAGACCCAGTACTTC
TRBV5-6	TRBJ1-5	.	.	CASSLARAVGNQPQHF	TGTGCCAGCAGCTTGGCCAGGGCGGTGGGCAATCAGCCCCAGCATTTT
TRBV5-6	TRBJ2-7	TRBD1	.	CASSSGQLGVRYEQYF	TGTGCCAGCAGCTCGGGACAGTTGGGGGTCCGCTACGAGCAGTACTTC
TRBV4-3	TRBJ1-1	.	.	CASSQLQSSTEAFF	TGCGCCAGCAGCCAACTGCAATCTAGTACTGAAGCTTTCTTT
TRBV19	TRBJ1-2	.	.	CASSIPGSDGYTF	TGTGCCAGTAGTATTCCAGGGAGCGATGGCTACACCTTC
TRBV19	TRBJ1-2	TRBD1	few	CASSPSGTASDLGRGYTF	TGTGCCAGTAGTCCGAGCGGGACAGCCAGCGATTTGGGTAGGGGCTACACCTTC
TRBV30	TRBJ2-2	.	.	CAWSVDHTGELFF	TGTGCCTGGAGTGTAGACCACACCGGGGAGCTGTTTTTT
TRBV30	TRBJ2-1	.	.	CAWSGTYYNEQFF	TGTGCCTGGTCCGGGACTTACTACAATGAGCAGTTCTTC
TRBV6-5	TRBJ2-2	.	once	CASSYGPTGELFF	TGTGCCAGCAGTTACGGTCCCACCGGGGAGCTGTTTTTT
TRBV19	TRBJ1-5	.	.	CASSIALGGVHQPQHF	TGTGCCAGTAGTATAGCCCTGGGAGGGGTGCATCAGCCCCAGCATTTT
TRBV4-1	TRBJ2-7	.	.	CASSQGLSYEQYF	TGCGCCAGCAGCCAAGGACTATCCTACGAGCAGTACTTC
TRBV5-1	TRBJ2-3	.	.	CASRGTITDTQYF	TGCGCCAGCCGGGGCACCATAACAGATACGCAGTATTTT
TRBV27	TRBJ2-1	TRBD1	few	CASHRQGRINEQFF	TGTGCCAGCCACAGACAGGGGCGAATCAATGAGCAGTTCTTC
TRBV11-2	TRBJ1-5	.	once	CASSPRAPRGNQPQHF	TGTGCCAGCAGCCCCCGGGCCCCTCGGGGCAATCAGCCCCAGCATTTT
TRBV29-1	TRBJ2-1	.	.	CSAPAVGHSYNEQFF	TGCAGCGCCCCCGCCGTAGGACACTCCTACAATGAGCAGTTCTTC
TRBV5-6	TRBJ2-7	.	.	CASSLLLAGPTYEQYF	TGTGCCAGCAGCTTGTTGCTCGCGGGGCCGACCTACGAGCAGTACTTC
TRBV11-2	TRBJ1-2	.	.	CASAGANYGYTF	TGTGCCAGTGCCGGAGCTAACTATGGCTACACCTTC